The 12 T cell receptor beta chains in this list originate from one sample, sequenced in a study of T cell responses to AZD1222 COVID-19 vaccine. Sequencing was performed with immunoSEQ multiplex PCR; in TCRdb, only in-frame clones are kept and a portion is missing. Altogether 150,000 to 200,000 clones are present, roughly 92% being singletons, with the ten largest covering around 1.2%. This specimen consisted of peripheral blood, obtained 28 days after the second AZD1222 dose. These receptors came from an adult who received the AZD1222 COVID-19 vaccine.

The chain joins TRBV19 to TRBJ2-7; 8 positions agree with TRBD1. J was trimmed by 1 base and V by 5 bases; bases with no gene match: 4. The germline gives CDR1 LNHDA, CDR2 SQIVND (reference sequence). The CDR3 loop spans 14 amino acids. The CDR3 DNA reads as TGTGCCAGTAGTTCCGGGACAGGTTCCTACGAGCAGTACTTC. It specifies CASSSGTGSYEQYF.

DNA of the CDR3: TGTGCCAGCAGCCCGAGTTTGGGGGCTACTAGGGGTGAGCAGTTCTTC. It yields the protein CASSPSLGATRGEQFF. The chain joins TRBV7-3 to TRBJ2-1; D is perhaps TRBD1 (6 bases). Germline values: CDR1 SGHTA, CDR2 FQGTGA. Trimming stripped 5 bases from V and 9 bases from J, with 23 bases between. This CDR3 has 16 amino acids.

This chain's CDR3 is CASKPQGKPQETQYF. CDR3 bases: TGTGCCAGCAAGCCCCAGGGCAAGCCACAAGAGACCCAGTACTTC. The rearrangement joins TRBV27 to TRBJ2-5; maybe TRBD1 (5 bases). CDR3 length equals 15 residues. Germline lookup yields CDR1 MNHEY and CDR2 SMNVEV (reference sequence). Trimming cost V 7 bases and J 2 bases, with 17 bases left between them.

The chain employs TRBV24-1 and TRBJ2-7; D is undetermined. Trimming cost V 5 bases and J 0 bases, with 10 bases left between them. Germline V CDR1 and CDR2: KGHDR, SFDVKD. The CDR3 loop spans 14 amino acids. The DNA for the CDR3 is TGTGCCACCAGTGGATGGCAGGACTCCTACGAGCAGTACTTC. Residues: CATSGWQDSYEQYF.

The gene calls are TRBV6-5 and TRBJ1-6, with D unresolved. This CDR3 region has 13 residues. Per the germline V gene, CDR1 is MNHEY and CDR2 is SVGAGI. Trimming removed 2 bases at V and 8 bases at J, with 7 bases between. Here the CDR3 DNA reads TGTGCCAGCAGTTACACAGCGGATTCACCCCTCCACTTT. Translated: CASSYTADSPLHF.

The chain combines TRBV5-6 with TRBJ1-1; D not certain. The germline gives CDR1 SGHDT, CDR2 YYEEEE. The CDR3 runs 14 residues. With 2 bases removed from V and 1 base from J, the gap between germline ends came to 9 bases. CDR3 protein: CASSLFRQNTEAFF. The CDR3, as DNA: TGTGCCAGCAGCTTATTTCGACAGAACACTGAAGCTTTCTTT. Complete variable domain (other parts from reference TRBV5-6 and TRBJ1-1): DAGVTQSPTHLIKTRGQQVTLRCSPKSGHDTVSWYQQALGQGPQFIFQYYEEEERQRGNFPDRFSGHQFPNYSSELNVNALLLGDSALYLCASSLFRQNTEAFFGQGTRLTVV.

The chain combines TRBV19 with TRBJ2-1; TRBD2 is a possible D gene (5 bases). The CDR3 extends over 14 amino acids. CDR1 LNHDA and CDR2 SQIVND come from the germline V gene (reference sequence). V lost 5 bases and J 9 bases, leaving 17 bases between the germline ends. The CDR3 region has the DNA TGTGCCAGTAGTCTTACGGGGATCCGGGCTGAGCAGTTCTTC. This encodes CASSLTGIRAEQFF.

This chain connects TRBV24-1 to TRBJ2-1, with unresolved D. CDR1 and CDR2 from the germline V gene are KGHDR and SFDVKD. V was cut by 4 bases and J by 4 bases, with 4 bases left in between. The CDR3 is made up of 12 amino acids. This chain's CDR3 is CATSEPYNEQFF. CDR3 in DNA: TGTGCCACCAGTGAGCCGTACAATGAGCAGTTCTTC.

The rearrangement joins TRBV12-3 or TRBV12-4 to TRBJ2-7; 8 nucleotides line up with TRBD2. The junction had 8 bases not matched to a gene; V was cut back by 7 bases and J by 6 bases. The CDR3 extends over 13 amino acids. CDR3 amino acids: CASTRREGVEQYF. DNA of the CDR3: TGTGCCAGCACCCGACGGGAGGGGGTCGAGCAGTACTTC.

This sequence joins TRBV2 and TRBJ2-2; 13 bases are shared with TRBD2. Germline V CDR1 and CDR2: SNHLY, FYNNEI. CDR3 length equals 16 residues. J gave up 6 bases and V 6 bases, and 7 bases lay outside the gene matches. CDR3 DNA sequence: TGTGCCAGCAGCGGCGGACTAGCGGGAGCGGCCGGGGAGCTGTTTTTT. This codes for CASSGGLAGAAGELFF.

The chain is built from TRBV9 and TRBJ2-7, with D perhaps given as TRBD1 or TRBD2 (6 bases each). Germline V gene lookup returns CDR1 SGDLS and CDR2 YYNGEE. Trimming cost V 0 bases and J 2 bases, with 12 bases left between them. CDR3 length: 15 residues. The CDR3 bases are TGTGCCAGCAGCGTAGGCTCCGGGGGCACCTACGAGCAGTACTTC. Translation: CASSVGSGGTYEQYF.

The V gene is TRBV25-1, the J gene TRBJ2-7, with a tentative D call TRBD2 (6 bases). Deletions cut 0 bases from V and 0 bases from J, with 15 bases between. Germline V CDR1 and CDR2: MGHDK, SYGVNS. The CDR3 sequence is 17 residues long. In DNA, the CDR3 is TGTGCCAGCAGTGAATATAACGTAGCGGCTTCCTCCTACGAGCAGTACTTC. It translates to CASSEYNVAASSYEQYF.